Listed below are T cell receptor beta chains from one sample, sequenced in a study of Graves' ophthalmopathy and Graves' hyperthyroidism. TCRdb re-derived calls from the multiplex PCR reads in MiXCR, one entry per CDR3 protein. The table lists 680,000 or so distinct CDR3 sequences, approximately 21% of them singletons. Source material: peripheral blood. The origin of the receptors is a woman aged 18-29 years with stable Graves' hyperthyroidism. Some clones in this sample may be carry-over from other donors' samples. The CDR3 runs from the conserved cysteine through the conserved F or W. D genes are given only for firm matches. Some rows mark clone size as missing; the rest say once, few, many or name a class of expanded clone.

V	length	D	size	J	CDR3	DNA
TRBV27	15	.	many	TRBJ2-7	CASSSLGKATYEQYF	TGTGCCAGCAGTTCCCTTGGTAAAGCCACCTACGAGCAGTACTTC
TRBV6-5	14	.	many	TRBJ1-3	CASSYEPLGNTIYF	TGTGCCAGCAGTTACGAACCCCTTGGAAACACCATATATTTT
TRBV15	15	.	many	TRBJ2-7	CATSREGANSYEQYF	TGTGCCACCAGCAGAGAGGGGGCCAACTCCTACGAGCAGTACTTC
TRBV12-5	14	.	many	TRBJ1-1	CASGISQGISEAFF	TGTGCTAGTGGTATATCACAGGGTATCTCTGAAGCTTTCTTT
TRBV12-3/TRBV12-4	16	.	many	TRBJ1-1	CASSSFRDNPNTEAFF	TGTGCCAGCAGTTCATTTAGGGATAACCCCAACACTGAAGCTTTCTTT
TRBV15	17	.	many	TRBJ2-6	CATSRVSGGLGANVLTF	TGTGCCACCAGCAGAGTCTCCGGGGGACTTGGGGCCAACGTCCTGACTTTC
TRBV28	16	TRBD2	many	TRBJ2-2	CASSLATSGNTGELFF	TGTGCCAGCAGTTTGGCAACTAGCGGGAACACCGGGGAGCTGTTTTTT
TRBV30	13	.	many	TRBJ1-1	CAWSQNRELGAFF	TGTGCCTGGAGTCAAAACAGGGAGCTAGGCGCTTTCTTT
TRBV12-3/TRBV12-4	13	.	many	TRBJ1-2	CASSFGTSSGYTF	TGTGCCAGCAGTTTCGGGACAAGCTCTGGCTACACCTTC
TRBV11-1	18	.	many	TRBJ2-4	CASSHWSVGAKAKNIQYF	TGTGCCAGCAGTCACTGGAGTGTGGGTGCTAAAGCCAAAAACATTCAGTACTTC
TRBV5-1	14	.	many	TRBJ2-7	CASSIGTEDYEQYF	TGCGCCAGCAGCATCGGGACGGAGGACTACGAGCAGTACTTC
TRBV6-5	12	.	many	TRBJ1-1	CAIQDRDTEAFF	TGTGCCATCCAAGACCGGGACACTGAAGCTTTCTTT
TRBV2	15	.	few	TRBJ1-5	CASSGTANSNQPQHF	TGTGCCAGCAGTGGGACAGCAAATAGCAATCAGCCCCAGCATTTT
TRBV12-3/TRBV12-4	15	.	.	TRBJ1-2	CASSLVSIHPDGYTF	TGTGCCAGCAGTTTAGTCAGTATACACCCGGATGGCTACACCTTC
TRBV28	13	.	few	TRBJ1-3	CASSLRPQNTIYF	TGTGCCAGCAGTTTGCGCCCACAGAACACCATATATTTT
TRBV7-2	14	.	.	TRBJ1-1	CASSPRAGGTEAFF	TGTGCCAGCAGCCCCCGTGCGGGTGGCACTGAAGCTTTCTTT
TRBV2	10	.	.	TRBJ2-7	CASKTGELYF	TGTGCCAGCAAGACCGGGGAGCTGTACTTC
TRBV5-8	14	.	many	TRBJ1-1	CASSWGTENTEAFF	TGTGCCAGCAGCTGGGGTACAGAGAACACTGAAGCTTTCTTT
TRBV28	15	TRBD1	many	TRBJ2-2	CASNTGARDTGELFF	TGTGCCAGCAATACAGGGGCCCGGGACACCGGGGAGCTGTTTTTT
TRBV30	16	.	.	TRBJ1-5	CAWSVPVAYSNQPQHF	TGTGCCTGGAGTGTACCGGTAGCATATAGCAATCAGCCCCAGCATTTT
TRBV12-5	17	.	few	TRBJ2-6	CASGYVGGAPGANVLTF	TGTGCTAGTGGTTATGTGGGGGGCGCCCCTGGGGCCAACGTCCTGACTTTC
TRBV12-3/TRBV12-4	15	.	many	TRBJ1-2	CASSGGGVRRRGYTF	TGTGCCAGCAGTGGGGGTGGCGTTCGCCGTAGGGGCTACACCTTC
TRBV25-1	13	.	many	TRBJ2-5	CASSVGALETQYF	TGTGCCAGCAGCGTGGGGGCTCTCGAGACCCAGTACTTC
TRBV12-3/TRBV12-4	13	.	.	TRBJ1-1	CASIQSVNTEAFF	TGTGCCAGCATCCAGTCGGTTAACACTGAAGCTTTCTTT
TRBV4-1	14	.	few	TRBJ2-5	CASSSTDSGETQYF	TGCGCCAGCAGCTCCACCGACAGTGGGGAGACCCAGTACTTC
TRBV3-1	14	.	.	TRBJ2-2	CASSQGVRTGELFF	TGTGCCAGCAGCCAAGGCGTTAGGACCGGGGAGCTGTTTTTT
TRBV28	15	TRBD2	few	TRBJ2-7	CASSSGWGGVGEQYF	TGTGCCAGCAGTTCCGGCTGGGGGGGGGTGGGTGAGCAGTACTTC
TRBV12-3/TRBV12-4	17	.	many	TRBJ1-2	CASSRRTPNLSNYGYTF	TGTGCCAGCAGCCGACGGACTCCCAACCTCTCTAACTATGGCTACACCTTC
TRBV28	16	.	many	TRBJ1-3	CASSLWSTYSGNTIYF	TGTGCCAGCAGTTTATGGTCGACGTACTCTGGAAACACCATATATTTT
TRBV30	13	.	few	TRBJ2-7	CAWSGGVPYEQYF	TGTGCCTGGAGTGGCGGAGTCCCCTACGAGCAGTACTTC
TRBV20-1	15	TRBD1	.	TRBJ2-7	CSAPQTGALLYEQYF	TGCAGTGCTCCCCAGACAGGGGCCCTTCTCTACGAGCAGTACTTC
TRBV6-2/TRBV6-3	9	.	.	TRBJ2-7	CARRDEQYF	TGTGCCAGGCGTGACGAGCAGTACTTC
TRBV12-3/TRBV12-4	14	.	many	TRBJ1-5	CASSLRTTSQPQHF	TGTGCCAGCAGTTTACGGACAACCAGTCAGCCCCAGCATTTT
TRBV7-7	15	TRBD1	.	TRBJ2-2	CASSSGTVNTGELFF	TGTGCTAGCAGCTCCGGGACAGTGAACACCGGGGAGCTGTTTTTT
TRBV6-1	14	.	few	TRBJ1-3	CASSMAATGNTIYF	TGTGCCAGCAGCATGGCGGCGACTGGAAACACCATATATTTT
TRBV7-2	13	.	.	TRBJ1-1	CASSFGRHTEAFF	TGTGCCAGCAGCTTTGGGCGGCACACTGAAGCTTTCTTT